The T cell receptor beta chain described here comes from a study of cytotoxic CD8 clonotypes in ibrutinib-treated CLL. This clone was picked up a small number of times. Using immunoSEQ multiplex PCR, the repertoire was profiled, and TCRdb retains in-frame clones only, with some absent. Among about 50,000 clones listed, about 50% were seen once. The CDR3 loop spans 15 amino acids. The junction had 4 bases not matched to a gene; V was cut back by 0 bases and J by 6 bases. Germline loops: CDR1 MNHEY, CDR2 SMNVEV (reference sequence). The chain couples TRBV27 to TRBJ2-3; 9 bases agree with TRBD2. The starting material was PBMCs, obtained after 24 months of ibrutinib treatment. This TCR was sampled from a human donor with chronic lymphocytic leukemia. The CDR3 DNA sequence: TGTGCCAGCAGTTTATCGAGCGGGAGGCTGGATACGCAGTATTTT. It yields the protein CASSLSSGRLDTQYF.